This T cell receptor (beta chain) was obtained from a study of T cells in Graves' hyperthyroidism and ophthalmopathy. The table lists this clonotype with a few counts. The antigen is not known. A read error may explain this, as a much larger clone is one base away. RNA transcripts gave rise to amplified TCR beta CDR3 regions. HTBI primers drove first-round RT-PCR of the TCR CDR3. Each CDR3 protein is one row after TCRdb ran MiXCR on the multiplex PCR reads. Among roughly 380,000 distinct CDR3 sequences, roughly 13% were seen once, and the ten largest hold about 5%. CDR1 is MNHEY, CDR2 SVGAGI, per germline. The CDR3 runs 15 residues. J gave up 7 bases and V 2 bases, and 7 bases lay outside the gene matches. Cells are PBMCs isolated from around 10 ml of fresh blood. Overall study results and limits: Using 13 V-J features, a model discriminated ophthalmopathy from stable hyperthyroidism.

Sample: blood. V is TRBV6-5 and J is TRBJ1-4; 7 positions match TRBD1. The TCR comes from a woman between 18 and 29 years old with Graves' hyperthyroidism. This CDR3 is CASSYKPRGSEKLFF. The CDR3 nucleotides are TGTGCCAGCAGTTACAAGCCCAGGGGGAGTGAAAAACTGTTTTTT.